These 16 T cell receptor beta chains share one sample of origin, sequenced in a study of T-cell reconstitution after alpha-beta-depleted transplantation in children. Unique molecular identifiers were incorporated into the prepared TCRbeta library. One entry per CDR3 protein results from TCRdb running MiXCR on the PCR reads. The sample consists of hundreds of thousands of distinct CDR3 sequences, roughly 10% of them appearing once. Here the sequenced sample was PBMCs from the stem cell graft donor, taken from the stem cell graft. The receptors were gathered from a human donor who donated a stem cell graft to a child with acute myeloid leukemia.

This clonotype was observed many times. The genes are TRBV7-3 and TRBJ2-1, with 8 bases identical to TRBD1. The CDR3 runs 14 residues. CDR1 is SGHTA, CDR2 FQGTGA, per germline. V lost 5 bases, J lost 2 bases, and 2 bases stayed unmatched. The CDR3 coding sequence is TGTGCCAGCAGCCCGGACAGGGCCTACAATGAGCAGTTCTTC. It specifies CASSPDRAYNEQFF. Full variable domain (remainder filled in from reference TRBV7-3 and TRBJ2-1): GAGVSQTPSNKVTEKGKYVELRCDPISGHTALYWYRQSLGQGPEFLIYFQGTGAADDSGLPNDRFFAVRPEGSVSTLKIQRTERGDSAVYLCASSPDRAYNEQFFGPGTRLTVL.

Only a few counts were recorded for this clonotype. The chain's CDR3 is CASSLTTGGGTTEAFF. The CDR3 nucleotides read TGTGCCAGCAGCCTAACTACAGGGGGCGGGACCACTGAAGCTTTCTTT. This rearrangement joins TRBV7-9 to TRBJ1-1, with 9 nucleotides matching TRBD1. Trimming removed 5 bases from V and 4 bases from J; junction bases left unmatched: 11. CDR1 is SEHNR and CDR2 is FQNEAQ in the germline V gene (reference sequence). The CDR3 has 16 amino acids.

This clonotype was observed a handful of times. V usage is TRBV20-1 and J usage is TRBJ1-4, with TRBD1 matching over 9 bases. V gave up 5 bases and J gave up 7 bases; unmatched junction bases: 8. The CDR3 has 14 amino acids. Per the germline V gene, CDR1 is DFQATT and CDR2 is SNEGSKA (reference sequence). The DNA for the CDR3 is TGCAGTGCTTCCGCACGGGACAGGGCTGAAAAACTGTTTTTT. It translates to CSASARDRAEKLFF.

This clonotype occurred a few times. The chain links TRBV20-1 to TRBJ1-1; 7 nucleotides agree with TRBD1. This CDR3 contains 16 residues. Losses at the gene ends were 3 bases for V and 3 bases for J; bases not matched to a gene: 13. The germline V gene has CDR1 DFQATT and CDR2 SNEGSKA (reference sequence). The CDR3 coding sequence is TGCAGTGCTAGTGGGGTTCCGGGACAGTGGGACACTGAAGCTTTCTTT. It codes for CSASGVPGQWDTEAFF.

This clonotype was observed at least ten times. The chain recombines TRBV12-3 or TRBV12-4 with TRBJ1-1; D gene uncertain. Trimming took off 2 bases at V and 1 base at J, with 5 bases between the two ends. The CDR3 runs 13 residues. The CDR3 sequence: CASSLKENTEAFF. The CDR3 region has the DNA TGTGCCAGCAGTTTAAAGGAGAACACTGAAGCTTTCTTT.

The chain has TRBV7-9 and TRBJ1-5; D remains unclear. Germline V gene sequence: CDR1 SEHNR, CDR2 FQNEAQ (reference sequence). The germline V and J ends were trimmed by 3 bases and 7 bases, with 16 bases remaining between them. This CDR3 has 15 residues. Here the CDR3 DNA reads TGTGCCAGCAGCTTTTCTGGGAATAGCATACAGCCCCAGCATTTT. The encoded protein is CASSFSGNSIQPQHF.

This clonotype was recorded a few times. V and J are TRBV28 and TRBJ2-3; 9 bases map to TRBD1. The CDR3 length is 16 residues. The germline V gene encodes CDR1 MDHEN and CDR2 SYDVKM. Germline trimming cut 4 bases from V and 6 bases from J; bases unmatched to any gene: 11. CDR3 sequence: CASSWVGTGYEDTQYF. The CDR3 DNA is TGTGCCAGCAGTTGGGTCGGGACAGGGTATGAGGATACGCAGTATTTT.

This clonotype has more than one count but fewer than ten. The chain couples TRBV29-1 to TRBJ2-3, with 7 positions matching TRBD1. There are 15 residues in the CDR3. The germline V gene encodes CDR1 SQVTM and CDR2 ANQGSEA. V lost 2 bases and J lost 0; bases outside the gene matches: 5. CDR3: CSVEIGTASTDTQYF. The CDR3 bases are TGCAGCGTTGAAATTGGGACAGCGAGCACAGATACGCAGTATTTT.

This clonotype was counted only a few times. The genes are TRBV6-2 or TRBV6-3 and TRBJ2-6, with D possibly TRBD1 on 6 matching bases. The CDR3 runs 17 residues. Germline lookup yields CDR1 MNHEY and CDR2 SVGEGT. The V gene lost 6 bases and the J gene lost 2 bases, with 17 bases spanning the gap. DNA of the CDR3: TGTGCCAGCAGCTCCCAACCAGGGGTTGCTGGGGCCAACGTCCTGACTTTC. Its protein product is CASSSQPGVAGANVLTF.

The chain is built from TRBV3-1 and TRBJ2-1; 14 nucleotides match TRBD2. Germline CDR1 is LGHDT and CDR2 is YNNKEL (reference sequence). V shed 0 bases and J 8 bases; nucleotides not matched to a gene: 15. The CDR3 consists of 20 residues. CDR3 residues: CASSQEFGTSGRALVDEQFF. For the CDR3, the DNA is TGTGCCAGCAGCCAAGAATTCGGGACTAGCGGGAGAGCCCTCGTGGATGAGCAGTTCTTC.

This chain uses TRBV5-4 with TRBJ2-1; unclear D gene. Trimming took 2 bases from V and 4 from J, leaving 13 bases between them. Looked up from germline, CDR1 is SGHNT and CDR2 is YYREEE (reference sequence). This CDR3 has 15 amino acids. The chain's CDR3 is CASSFSVDWYNEQFF. CDR3 DNA sequence: TGTGCCAGCAGCTTTTCCGTTGATTGGTACAATGAGCAGTTCTTC.

The chain links TRBV29-1 to TRBJ2-7, with TRBD2 matching over 12 bases. This CDR3 spans 17 amino acids. Germline CDR1 SQVTM, CDR2 ANQGSEA. Unmatched junction bases numbered 12, after V lost 6 bases and J lost 0 bases. As DNA, the CDR3 is TGCAGCGTCGGGGACAGCTTGGGACTAGCGGGCTCCTACGAGCAGTACTTC. This gives the protein CSVGDSLGLAGSYEQYF.

This clonotype was seen only a few times. The chain carries TRBV29-1 and TRBJ1-1; TRBD1 is a possible D gene (6 bases). V was pared by 6 bases and J by 4 bases, with 15 bases between. Per germline, CDR1 SQVTM and CDR2 ANQGSEA. The CDR3 has 13 residues. Written as DNA, the CDR3 is TGCAGCGTAGGGCAGGGGTTGAGCACTGAAGCTTTCTTT. This translates into CSVGQGLSTEAFF.

This clonotype was detected many times. V gene TRBV29-1 combines with J gene TRBJ2-5, with no clear D. Per the germline V gene, CDR1 is SQVTM and CDR2 is ANQGSEA. V was pared by 0 bases and J by 1 base, with 18 bases between. The CDR3 length is 17 residues. Here the CDR3 DNA reads TGCAGCGTTGAAGACCCATCGTTTATCGGCCCCCAAGAGACCCAGTACTTC. Protein sequence: CSVEDPSFIGPQETQYF. Full variable domain (rest looked up from reference TRBV29-1 and TRBJ2-5): SAVISQKPSRDICQRGTSLTIQCQVDSQVTMMFWYRQQPGQSLTLIATANQGSEATYESGFVIDKFPISRPNLTFSTLTVSNMSPEDSSIYLCSVEDPSFIGPQETQYFGPGTRLLVL.

The rearrangement joins TRBV7-2 to TRBJ1-4; D might be TRBD1 (5 bases). The V end lost 2 bases, the J end lost 8 bases, and 12 bases lay between the germline ends. CDR1 and CDR2 from the germline V gene are SGHTA and FQGNSA. The CDR3 has 14 residues. As DNA, the CDR3 is TGTGCCAGCAGCTTAAGGTGGGGCGGGGAAAAACTGTTTTTT. Translated, it gives CASSLRWGGEKLFF.

The chain joins TRBV7-2 to TRBJ1-1; 7 positions match TRBD1. The CDR3 is made up of 15 amino acids. With V trimmed by 0 bases and J by 5 bases, 6 bases remained unmatched. Germline V gene lookup returns CDR1 SGHTA and CDR2 FQGNSA. The CDR3 protein is CASSLARGGRTEAFF. The CDR3 coding sequence is TGTGCCAGCAGCTTAGCCAGGGGGGGGAGAACTGAAGCTTTCTTT.